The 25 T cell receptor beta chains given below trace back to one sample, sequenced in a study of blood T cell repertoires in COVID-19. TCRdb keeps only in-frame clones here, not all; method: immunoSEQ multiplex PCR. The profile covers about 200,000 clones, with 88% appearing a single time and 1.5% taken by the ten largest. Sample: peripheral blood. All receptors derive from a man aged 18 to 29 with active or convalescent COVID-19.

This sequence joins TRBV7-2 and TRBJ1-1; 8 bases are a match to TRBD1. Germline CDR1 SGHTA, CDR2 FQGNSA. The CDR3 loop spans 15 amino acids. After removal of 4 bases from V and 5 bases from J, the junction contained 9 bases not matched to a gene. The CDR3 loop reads CASSYQDRVGTEAFF. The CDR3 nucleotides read TGTGCCAGCAGCTATCAGGACAGGGTAGGAACTGAAGCTTTCTTT.

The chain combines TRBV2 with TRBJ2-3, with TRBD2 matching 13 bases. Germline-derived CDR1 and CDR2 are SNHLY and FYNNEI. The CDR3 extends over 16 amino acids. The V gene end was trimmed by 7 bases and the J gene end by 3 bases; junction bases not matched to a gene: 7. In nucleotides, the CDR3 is TGTGCCAGCAACCCAGGACTAGCGGGAGCGACAGATACGCAGTATTTT. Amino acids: CASNPGLAGATDTQYF. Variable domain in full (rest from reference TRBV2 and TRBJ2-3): EPEVTQTPSHQVTQMGQEVILRCVPISNHLYFYWYRQILGQKVEFLVSFYNNEISEKSEIFDDQFSVERPDGSNFTLKIRSTKLEDSAMYFCASNPGLAGATDTQYFGPGTRLTVL.

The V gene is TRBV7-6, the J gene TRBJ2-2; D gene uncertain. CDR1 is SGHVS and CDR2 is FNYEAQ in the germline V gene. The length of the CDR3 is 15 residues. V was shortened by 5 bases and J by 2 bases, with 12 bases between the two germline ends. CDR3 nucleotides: TGTGCCAGCAGCCCCACCGCGACTAACACCGGGGAGCTGTTTTTT. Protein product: CASSPTATNTGELFF.

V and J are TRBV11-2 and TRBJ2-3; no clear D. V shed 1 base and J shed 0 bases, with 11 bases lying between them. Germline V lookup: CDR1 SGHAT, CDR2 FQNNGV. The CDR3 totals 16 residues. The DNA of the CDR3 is TGTGCCAGCAGCTTAGGGCGGCGTACTAGCACAGATACGCAGTATTTT. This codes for CASSLGRRTSTDTQYF.

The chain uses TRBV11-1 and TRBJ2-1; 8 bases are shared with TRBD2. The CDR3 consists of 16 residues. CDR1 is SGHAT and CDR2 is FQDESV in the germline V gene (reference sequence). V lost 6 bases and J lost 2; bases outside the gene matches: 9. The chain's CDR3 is CASSFDSGNAYNEQFF. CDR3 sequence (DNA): TGTGCCAGCAGTTTCGATAGCGGGAATGCCTACAATGAGCAGTTCTTC.

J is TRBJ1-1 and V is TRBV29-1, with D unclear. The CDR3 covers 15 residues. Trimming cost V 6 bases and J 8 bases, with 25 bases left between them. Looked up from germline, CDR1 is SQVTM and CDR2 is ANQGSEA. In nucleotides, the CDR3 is TGCAGCGTCCGATCCCTTCACAGTAGGTCGAAAGAAGCTTTCTTT. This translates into CSVRSLHSRSKEAFF.

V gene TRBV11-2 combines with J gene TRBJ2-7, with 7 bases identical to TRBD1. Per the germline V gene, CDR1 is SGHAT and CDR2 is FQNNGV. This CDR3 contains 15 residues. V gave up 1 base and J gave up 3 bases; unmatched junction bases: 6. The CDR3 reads CASSLGVTGHYEQYF. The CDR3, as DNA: TGTGCCAGCAGCTTAGGGGTGACAGGGCACTACGAGCAGTACTTC.

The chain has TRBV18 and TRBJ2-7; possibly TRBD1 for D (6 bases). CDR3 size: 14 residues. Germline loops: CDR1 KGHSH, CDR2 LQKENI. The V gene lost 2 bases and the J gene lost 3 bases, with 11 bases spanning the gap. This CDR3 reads CASSPGGRLYEQYF. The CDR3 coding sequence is TGTGCCAGCTCACCAGGGGGCCGTCTCTACGAGCAGTACTTC. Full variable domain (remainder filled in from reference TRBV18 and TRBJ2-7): NAGVMQNPRHLVRRRGQEARLRCSPMKGHSHVYWYRQLPEEGLKFMVYLQKENIIDESGMPKERFSAEFPKEGPSILRIQQVVRGDSAAYFCASSPGGRLYEQYFGPGTRLTVT.

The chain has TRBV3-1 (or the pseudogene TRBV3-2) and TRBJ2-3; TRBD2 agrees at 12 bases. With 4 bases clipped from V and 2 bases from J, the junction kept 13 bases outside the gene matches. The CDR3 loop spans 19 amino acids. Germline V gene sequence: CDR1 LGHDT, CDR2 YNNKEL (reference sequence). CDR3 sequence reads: CASSPGLAGQGGVTDTQYF. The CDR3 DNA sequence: TGTGCCAGCAGCCCGGGACTAGCGGGTCAGGGAGGAGTCACAGATACGCAGTATTTT.

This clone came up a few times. CDR3: CASSLGGSQPQHF. The CDR3 DNA reads TGTGCCAGCAGCTTAGGTGGTAGCCAGCCCCAGCATTTT. J is TRBJ1-5 and V is TRBV7-8; no firm D call. The CDR3 is 13 residues long. Germline V gene lookup returns CDR1 SGHVS and CDR2 FQNEAQ. Trimming removed 1 base from V and 7 bases from J, with 8 bases in between.

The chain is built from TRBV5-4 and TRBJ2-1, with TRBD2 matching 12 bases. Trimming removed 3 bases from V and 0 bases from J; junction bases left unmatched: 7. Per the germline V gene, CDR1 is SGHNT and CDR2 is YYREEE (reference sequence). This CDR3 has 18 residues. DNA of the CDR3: TGTGCCAGCAGCTCTGGACTAGCGGGAAGGAGCTCCTACAATGAGCAGTTCTTC. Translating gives CASSSGLAGRSSYNEQFF.

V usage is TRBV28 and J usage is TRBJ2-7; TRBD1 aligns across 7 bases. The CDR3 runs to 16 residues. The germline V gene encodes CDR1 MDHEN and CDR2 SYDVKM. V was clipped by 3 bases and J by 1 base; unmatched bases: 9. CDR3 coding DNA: TGTGCCAGCAGTTTCCACAGGGGCCCGCGATCCTACGAGCAGTACTTC. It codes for CASSFHRGPRSYEQYF.

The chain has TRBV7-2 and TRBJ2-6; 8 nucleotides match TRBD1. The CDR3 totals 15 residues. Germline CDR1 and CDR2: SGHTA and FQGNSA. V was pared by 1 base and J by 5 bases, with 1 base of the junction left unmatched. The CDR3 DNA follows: TGTGCCAGCAGCTTAGGGACAGGGAGGGCCAACGTCCTGACTTTC. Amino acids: CASSLGTGRANVLTF.

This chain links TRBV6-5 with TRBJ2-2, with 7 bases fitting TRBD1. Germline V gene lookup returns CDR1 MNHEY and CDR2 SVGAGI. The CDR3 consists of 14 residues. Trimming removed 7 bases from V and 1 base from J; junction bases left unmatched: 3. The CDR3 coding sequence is TGTGCCAGCACTAGACAGGGGAACACCGGGGAGCTGTTTTTT. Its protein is CASTRQGNTGELFF.

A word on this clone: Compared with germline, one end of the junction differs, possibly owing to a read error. For the CDR3, the DNA is TGTGCCAGCAGCGTCATAGCGGGAGCTACATTT. Translating it yields CASSVIAGATF. The rearrangement links TRBV5-5 to TRBJ2-7; 9 nucleotides match TRBD2. Germline CDR1 is SGHKS and CDR2 is YYEKEE (reference sequence). The CDR3 extends over 11 amino acids.

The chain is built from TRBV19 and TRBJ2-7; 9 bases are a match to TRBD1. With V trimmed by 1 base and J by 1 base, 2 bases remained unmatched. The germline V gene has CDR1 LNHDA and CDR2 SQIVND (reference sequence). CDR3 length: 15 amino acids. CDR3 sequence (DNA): TGTGCCAGTAGTATAGCCGGGACAGGGTCCTACGAGCAGTACTTC. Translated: CASSIAGTGSYEQYF.

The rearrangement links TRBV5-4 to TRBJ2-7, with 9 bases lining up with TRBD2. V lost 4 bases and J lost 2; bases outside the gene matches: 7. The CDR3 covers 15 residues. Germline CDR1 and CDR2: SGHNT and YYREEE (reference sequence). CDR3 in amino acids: CASSLTSGGAYEQYF. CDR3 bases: TGTGCCAGCAGCCTGACTAGCGGTGGGGCCTACGAGCAGTACTTC.

CDR3 nucleotides: TGTGCCAGCAGCTCCCGAGTTAACCGCGGAAACACCATATATTTT. It specifies CASSSRVNRGNTIYF. The chain is built from TRBV5-6 and TRBJ1-3, with D hard to call. The V gene's germline CDR1 is SGHDT and CDR2 YYEEEE. There are 15 residues in the CDR3. V lost 3 bases and J lost 4, with 14 bases in between.

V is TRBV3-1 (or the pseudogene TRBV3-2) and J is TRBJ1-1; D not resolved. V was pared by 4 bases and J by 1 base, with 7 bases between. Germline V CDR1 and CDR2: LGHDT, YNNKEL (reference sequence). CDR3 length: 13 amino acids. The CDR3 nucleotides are TGTGCCAGCAGCCGACTAGGGAACACTGAAGCTTTCTTT. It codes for CASSRLGNTEAFF.

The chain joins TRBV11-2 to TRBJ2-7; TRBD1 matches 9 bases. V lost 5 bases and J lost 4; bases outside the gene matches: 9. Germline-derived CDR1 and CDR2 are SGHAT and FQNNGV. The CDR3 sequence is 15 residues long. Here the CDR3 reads CASSQAGTGLYEQYF. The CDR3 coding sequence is TGTGCCAGCAGCCAAGCCGGGACAGGGCTTTACGAGCAGTACTTC.

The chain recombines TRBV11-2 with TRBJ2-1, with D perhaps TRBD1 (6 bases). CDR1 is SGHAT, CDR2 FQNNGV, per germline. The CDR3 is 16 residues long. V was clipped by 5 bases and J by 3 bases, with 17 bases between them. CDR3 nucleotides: TGTGCCAGCAGCCAGCCGGACAGCTCCTACTACAATGAGCAGTTCTTC. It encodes CASSQPDSSYYNEQFF.

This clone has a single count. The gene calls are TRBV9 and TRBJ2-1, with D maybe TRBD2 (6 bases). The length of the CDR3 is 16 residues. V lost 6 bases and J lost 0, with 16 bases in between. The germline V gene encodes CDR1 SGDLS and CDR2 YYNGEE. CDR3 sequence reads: CASTPVGTSSYNEQFF. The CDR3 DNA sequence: TGTGCCAGCACCCCGGTGGGGACTTCCTCCTACAATGAGCAGTTCTTC.

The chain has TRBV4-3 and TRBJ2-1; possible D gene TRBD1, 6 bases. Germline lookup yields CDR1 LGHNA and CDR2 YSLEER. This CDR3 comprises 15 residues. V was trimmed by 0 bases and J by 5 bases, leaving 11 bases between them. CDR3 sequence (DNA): TGCGCCAGCAGCCAAGAAGGCAGGGGCCACAATGAGCAGTTCTTC. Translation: CASSQEGRGHNEQFF.

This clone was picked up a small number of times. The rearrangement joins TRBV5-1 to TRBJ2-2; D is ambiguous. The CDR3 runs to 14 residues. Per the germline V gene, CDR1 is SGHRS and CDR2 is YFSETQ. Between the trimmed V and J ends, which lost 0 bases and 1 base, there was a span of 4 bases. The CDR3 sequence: CASSLDQNTGELFF. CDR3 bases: TGCGCCAGCAGCTTGGATCAGAACACCGGGGAGCTGTTTTTT.

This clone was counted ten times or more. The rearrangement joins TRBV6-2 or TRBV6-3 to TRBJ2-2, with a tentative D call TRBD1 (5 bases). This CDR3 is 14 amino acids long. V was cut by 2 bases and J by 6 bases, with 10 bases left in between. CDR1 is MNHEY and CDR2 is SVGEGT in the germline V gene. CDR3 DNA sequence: TGTGCCAGCAGTTACGATGTAGGGGCCGGGGAGCTGTTTTTT. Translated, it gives CASSYDVGAGELFF.